A single sample gave rise to the 17 T cell receptor beta chains below, sequenced in a study of blood T cell repertoires in COVID-19. Data came from immunoSEQ multiplex PCR; TCRdb stores just in-frame clones and leaves some out. The sample lists under 250,000 clones; approximately 86% were seen once. The sequenced material came from peripheral blood. Every receptor here comes from a woman in her fifties or sixties who had recovered from COVID-19.

V is TRBV4-2 and J is TRBJ1-5; D perhaps matches TRBD1 (6 bases). Trimming left V 4 bases short and J 2 bases short, with 9 bases between. The germline V gene has CDR1 LGHNA and CDR2 YNFKEQ. CDR3 length: 14 amino acids. CDR3 nucleotide sequence: TGTGCCAGCAGCCGGGACAAAGGCAATCAGCCCCAGCATTTT. Amino acid sequence: CASSRDKGNQPQHF.

This chain joins TRBV7-3 and TRBJ1-1; 10 bases line up with TRBD1. The V segment lost 5 bases and the J segment 4 bases; nucleotides outside the gene matches: 1. Per the germline V gene, CDR1 is SGHTA and CDR2 is FQGTGA. The CDR3 loop spans 13 amino acids. The CDR3 protein is CASSGDRGTEAFF. DNA for the CDR3: TGTGCCAGCAGCGGGGACAGGGGCACTGAAGCTTTCTTT. The whole variable domain, filled in from reference TRBV7-3 and TRBJ1-1, reads GAGVSQTPSNKVTEKGKYVELRCDPISGHTALYWYRQSLGQGPEFLIYFQGTGAADDSGLPNDRFFAVRPEGSVSTLKIQRTERGDSAVYLCASSGDRGTEAFFGQGTRLTVV.

The chain combines TRBV6-5 with TRBJ2-3; the D gene is possibly TRBD1 (6 bases). V dropped 4 bases and J dropped 6 bases, with 14 bases sitting between them. The germline V gene encodes CDR1 MNHEY and CDR2 SVGAGI. CDR3 length: 14 amino acids. This CDR3 is CASSSTGLGDTQYF. The CDR3 nucleotides read TGTGCCAGCAGTTCTACAGGGCTAGGGGATACGCAGTATTTT.

This clone has just one count. The rearrangement uses TRBV6-6 and TRBJ1-1, with unresolved D. Deletions cut 3 bases from V and 5 bases from J, with 13 bases between. The CDR3 contains 14 residues. Germline CDR1 MNHNY, CDR2 SVGAGI (reference sequence). CDR3 in amino acids: CASSYRGLRTEAFF. CDR3 bases: TGTGCCAGCAGTTATCGGGGTCTAAGGACTGAAGCTTTCTTT.

The DNA for the CDR3 is TGCGCCAGCACCAGAGCGGGAATGAACACTGAAGCTTTCTTT. Translated: CASTRAGMNTEAFF. This rearrangement joins TRBV5-1 to TRBJ1-1; no definite D call. CDR1 is SGHRS, CDR2 YFSETQ, per germline. The length of the CDR3 is 14 residues. Trimming took off 6 bases at V and 0 bases at J, with 12 bases between the two ends. The full variable domain, its missing parts supplied by reference TRBV5-1 and TRBJ1-1, is KAGVTQTPRYLIKTRGQQVTLSCSPISGHRSVSWYQQTPGQGLQFLFEYFSETQRNKGNFPGRFSGRQFSNSRSEMNVSTLELGDSALYLCASTRAGMNTEAFFGQGTRLTVV.

The chain is built from TRBV3-1 (or the pseudogene TRBV3-2) and TRBJ2-7, with 8 bases aligning to TRBD2. The length of the CDR3 is 15 residues. From germline, CDR1 is LGHDT and CDR2 YNNKEL (reference sequence). With V trimmed by 2 bases and J by 2 bases, 5 bases remained unmatched. CDR3 sequence: CASSQRSGGPYEQYF. The DNA of the CDR3 is TGTGCCAGCAGCCAAAGAAGCGGGGGCCCCTACGAGCAGTACTTC.

V and J are TRBV27 and TRBJ1-6, with D perhaps matching TRBD1 (5 bases). Germline CDR1 is MNHEY and CDR2 is SMNVEV (reference sequence). V lost 6 bases and J 0 bases, leaving 12 bases between the germline ends. The length of the CDR3 is 16 residues. The CDR3 DNA reads as TGTGCCAGCAGGGCAGGGCCGAGCTCCTATAATTCACCCCTCCACTTT. It codes for CASRAGPSSYNSPLHF.

The chain uses TRBV24-1 and TRBJ2-5; D may be TRBD1 (5 bases). Germline V gene data show CDR1 as KGHDR and CDR2 as SFDVKD. Trimming left V 3 bases short and J 1 base short, with 14 bases between. This CDR3 region has 16 residues. CDR3 protein: CATSDQFRAPQETQYF. DNA of the CDR3: TGTGCCACCAGTGATCAATTCAGGGCCCCCCAAGAGACCCAGTACTTC.

The chain has TRBV4-1 and TRBJ1-2; TRBD1 might be the D (6 bases). The CDR3 contains 14 residues. Germline lookup yields CDR1 MGHRA and CDR2 YSYEKL. V lost 3 bases and J 4 bases, leaving 12 bases between the germline ends. CDR3 nucleotide sequence: TGCGCCAGCAGCCAGGGACATGCATTCTATGGCTACACCTTC. Amino acid sequence: CASSQGHAFYGYTF.

V is TRBV24-1 and J is TRBJ2-4; no clear D gene. This CDR3 has 14 residues. Germline-derived CDR1 and CDR2 are KGHDR and SFDVKD. Deletions cut 1 base from V and 4 bases from J, with 7 bases between. The CDR3 DNA sequence: TGTGCCACCAGTGATTTTGGTCGGAAAAACATTCAGTACTTC. Protein product: CATSDFGRKNIQYF.

This chain joins TRBV28 and TRBJ1-4; D perhaps matches TRBD1 (5 bases). The CDR3 is 13 amino acids. Germline V lookup: CDR1 MDHEN, CDR2 SYDVKM. Trimming cost V 3 bases and J 10 bases, with 12 bases left between them. In DNA, the CDR3 is TGTGCCAGCAGTTTTGGGGCGGTTGGAAAACTGTTTTTT. The encoded protein is CASSFGAVGKLFF. The variable domain in full, completed from reference TRBV28 and TRBJ1-4, reads DVKVTQSSRYLVKRTGEKVFLECVQDMDHENMFWYRQDPGLGLRLIYFSYDVKMKEKGDIPEGYSVSREKKERFSLILESASTNQTSMYLCASSFGAVGKLFFGSGTQLSVL.

In the case of this clone: Given a much more abundant clone one base away, this may be a read error. The CDR3 DNA follows: TGTGCCAGCAGCTTGGACAGGGAAGAGACCCAGTACTTC. This codes for CASSLDREETQYF. The chain recombines TRBV5-6 with TRBJ2-5, with D maybe TRBD1 (6 bases). Germline V CDR1 and CDR2: SGHDT, YYEEEE. This CDR3 has 13 amino acids. V was trimmed by 0 bases and J by 3 bases, leaving 6 bases between them.

Here the CDR3 reads CASSPTAGVGEAFF. The CDR3 DNA is TGTGCCAGCAGCCCGACGGCGGGAGTGGGTGAAGCTTTCTTT. J is TRBJ1-1 and V is TRBV9; no clear D gene. CDR1 and CDR2 from the germline V gene are SGDLS and YYNGEE. The germline V and J ends were trimmed by 4 bases and 7 bases, with 17 bases remaining between them. The CDR3 is 14 residues long.

This CDR3 is CASSGQAQGEQFF. DNA for the CDR3: TGTGCCAGCAGCGGACAGGCCCAAGGTGAGCAGTTCTTC. J is TRBJ2-1 and V is TRBV6-4; 7 nucleotides agree with TRBD1. With 6 bases clipped from V and 9 bases from J, the junction kept 8 bases outside the gene matches. The CDR3 is 13 residues long. From germline, CDR1 is MRHNA and CDR2 SNTAGT.

J is TRBJ2-7 and V is TRBV7-2; tentatively, D is TRBD2 (5 bases). The CDR3 is 15 amino acids. Germline CDR1 reads SGHTA; CDR2 reads FQGNSA. V gave up 1 base and J gave up 2 bases, with 12 bases separating them. The CDR3 coding sequence is TGTGCCAGCAGCTTAGTCGCGGGCACTCCCTACGAGCAGTACTTC. Protein: CASSLVAGTPYEQYF.

This sequence joins TRBV28 and TRBJ1-5; 8 bases fit TRBD1. The CDR3 contains 16 residues. The V segment lost 6 bases and the J segment 0 bases; nucleotides outside the gene matches: 7. Germline V gene sequence: CDR1 MDHEN, CDR2 SYDVKM. DNA of the CDR3: TGTGCCAGCAGCCCCCAGGGGGCGGGTAGCAATCAGCCCCAGCATTTT. Its protein product is CASSPQGAGSNQPQHF.

This chain joins TRBV7-2 and TRBJ2-1, with 8 bases aligning to TRBD1. The trim removed 4 bases at V and 9 bases at J, leaving 11 bases unmatched. The CDR3 is made up of 15 amino acids. CDR1 is SGHTA, CDR2 FQGNSA, per germline. CDR3 in DNA: TGTGCCAGCAGCTCCGGACAGGGTGGATTTTCTGAGCAGTTCTTC. This codes for CASSSGQGGFSEQFF.